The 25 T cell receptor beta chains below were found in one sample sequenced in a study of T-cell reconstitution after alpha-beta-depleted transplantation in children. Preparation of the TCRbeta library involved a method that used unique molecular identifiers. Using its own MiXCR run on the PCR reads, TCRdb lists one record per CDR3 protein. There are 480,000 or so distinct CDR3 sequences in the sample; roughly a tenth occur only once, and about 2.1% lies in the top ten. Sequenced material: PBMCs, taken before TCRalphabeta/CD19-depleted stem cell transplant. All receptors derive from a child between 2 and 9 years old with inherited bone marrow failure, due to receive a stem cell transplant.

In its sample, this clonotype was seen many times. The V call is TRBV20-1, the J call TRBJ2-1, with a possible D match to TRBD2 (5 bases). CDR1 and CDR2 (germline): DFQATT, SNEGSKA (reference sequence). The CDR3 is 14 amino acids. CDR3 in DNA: TGCAGCTCTAGCTCCCTGAGCTCCTACAATGAGCAGTTCTTC. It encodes CSSSSLSSYNEQFF.

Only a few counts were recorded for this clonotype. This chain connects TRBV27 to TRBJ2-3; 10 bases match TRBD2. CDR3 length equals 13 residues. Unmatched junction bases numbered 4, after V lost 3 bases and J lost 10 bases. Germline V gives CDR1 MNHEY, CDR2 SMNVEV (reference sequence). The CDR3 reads CASSFPGLAAQYF. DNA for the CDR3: TGTGCCAGCAGTTTCCCTGGACTAGCGGCGCAGTATTTT.

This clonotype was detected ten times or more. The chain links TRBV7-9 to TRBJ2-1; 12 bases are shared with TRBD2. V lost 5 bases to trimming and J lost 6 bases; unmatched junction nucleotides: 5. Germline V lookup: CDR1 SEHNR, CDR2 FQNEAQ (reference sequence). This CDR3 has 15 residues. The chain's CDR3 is CASSRRLAGANEQFF. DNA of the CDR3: TGTGCCAGCAGCCGGAGACTAGCGGGAGCCAATGAGCAGTTCTTC.

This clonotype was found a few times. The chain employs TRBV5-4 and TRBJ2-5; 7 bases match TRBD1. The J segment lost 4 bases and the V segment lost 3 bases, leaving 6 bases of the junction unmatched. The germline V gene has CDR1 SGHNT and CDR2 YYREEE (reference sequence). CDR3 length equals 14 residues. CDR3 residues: CASSSLTGSETQYF. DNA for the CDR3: TGTGCCAGCAGCTCTTTGACAGGGTCAGAGACCCAGTACTTC.

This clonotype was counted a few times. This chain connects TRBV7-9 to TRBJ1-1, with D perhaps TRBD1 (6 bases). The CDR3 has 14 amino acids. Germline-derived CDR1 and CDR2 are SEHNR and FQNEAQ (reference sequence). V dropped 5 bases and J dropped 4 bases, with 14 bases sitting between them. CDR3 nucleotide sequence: TGTGCCAGCAGCCAACAGGGTGGATCCACTGAAGCTTTCTTT. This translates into CASSQQGGSTEAFF.

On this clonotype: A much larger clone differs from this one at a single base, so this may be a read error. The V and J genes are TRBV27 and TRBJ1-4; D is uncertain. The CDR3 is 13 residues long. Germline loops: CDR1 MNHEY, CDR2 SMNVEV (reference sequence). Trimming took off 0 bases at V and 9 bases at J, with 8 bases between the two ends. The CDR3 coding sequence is TGTGCCAGCAGTTTATCGAACGGTCAAAAACTGTTTTTT. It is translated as CASSLSNGQKLFF.

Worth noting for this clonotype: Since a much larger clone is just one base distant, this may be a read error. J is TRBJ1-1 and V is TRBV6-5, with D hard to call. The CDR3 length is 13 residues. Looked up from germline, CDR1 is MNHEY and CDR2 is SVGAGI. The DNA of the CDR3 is TGTGCCAGTAGTTACGGAACTGACGTGCAAGCTTTCTTT. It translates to CASSYGTDVQAFF.

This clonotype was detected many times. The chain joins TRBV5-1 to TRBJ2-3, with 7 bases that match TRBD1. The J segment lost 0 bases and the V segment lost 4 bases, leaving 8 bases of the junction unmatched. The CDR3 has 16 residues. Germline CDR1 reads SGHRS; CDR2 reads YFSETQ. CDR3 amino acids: CASSHGTALSTDTQYF. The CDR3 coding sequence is TGCGCCAGCAGCCATGGGACAGCACTTAGCACAGATACGCAGTATTTT. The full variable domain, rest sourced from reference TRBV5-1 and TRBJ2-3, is KAGVTQTPRYLIKTRGQQVTLSCSPISGHRSVSWYQQTPGQGLQFLFEYFSETQRNKGNFPGRFSGRQFSNSRSEMNVSTLELGDSALYLCASSHGTALSTDTQYFGPGTRLTVL.

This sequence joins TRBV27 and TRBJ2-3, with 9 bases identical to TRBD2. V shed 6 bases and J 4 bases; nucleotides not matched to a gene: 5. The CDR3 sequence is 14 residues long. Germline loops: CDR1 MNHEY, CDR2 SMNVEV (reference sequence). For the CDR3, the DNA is TGTGCCAGCAGGATAGCGGGAGCGGCAGATACGCAGTATTTT. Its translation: CASRIAGAADTQYF.

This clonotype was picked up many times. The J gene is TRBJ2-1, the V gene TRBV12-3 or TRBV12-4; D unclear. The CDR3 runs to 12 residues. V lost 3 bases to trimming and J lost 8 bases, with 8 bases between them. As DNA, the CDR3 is TGTGCCAGCAGTTTTCTAGACTATGAGCAGTTCTTC. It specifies CASSFLDYEQFF.

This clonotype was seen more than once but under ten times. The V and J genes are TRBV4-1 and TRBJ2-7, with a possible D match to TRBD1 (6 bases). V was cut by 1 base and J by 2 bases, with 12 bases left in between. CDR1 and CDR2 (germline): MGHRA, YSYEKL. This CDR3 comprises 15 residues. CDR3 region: CASSQVFGGAYEQYF. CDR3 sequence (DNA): TGCGCCAGCAGCCAAGTGTTTGGGGGCGCCTACGAGCAGTACTTC.

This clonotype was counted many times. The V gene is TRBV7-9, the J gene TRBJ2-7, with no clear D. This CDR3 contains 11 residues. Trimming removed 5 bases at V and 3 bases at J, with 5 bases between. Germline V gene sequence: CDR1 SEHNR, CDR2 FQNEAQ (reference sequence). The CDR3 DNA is TGTGCCAGCAGCCGACTCTACGAGCAGTACTTC. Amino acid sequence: CASSRLYEQYF.

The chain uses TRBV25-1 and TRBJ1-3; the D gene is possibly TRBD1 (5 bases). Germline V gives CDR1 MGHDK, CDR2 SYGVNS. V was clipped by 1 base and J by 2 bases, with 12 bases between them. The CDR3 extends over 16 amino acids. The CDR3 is CASSESGGPPGNTIYF. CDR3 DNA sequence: TGTGCCAGCAGTGAATCCGGGGGTCCACCTGGAAACACCATATATTTT.

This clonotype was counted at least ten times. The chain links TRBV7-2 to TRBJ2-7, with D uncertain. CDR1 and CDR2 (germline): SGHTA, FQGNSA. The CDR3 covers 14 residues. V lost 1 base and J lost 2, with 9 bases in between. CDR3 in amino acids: CASSLVFNTYEQYF. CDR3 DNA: TGTGCCAGCAGCTTAGTGTTCAATACCTACGAGCAGTACTTC.

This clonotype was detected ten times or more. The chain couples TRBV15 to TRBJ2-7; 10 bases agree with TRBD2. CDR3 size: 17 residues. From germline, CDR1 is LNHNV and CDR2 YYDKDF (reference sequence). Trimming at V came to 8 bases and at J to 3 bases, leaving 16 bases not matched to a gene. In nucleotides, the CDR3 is TGTGCCACCGCGTTAACCTCAAGCGGGAGGGGAGACTACGAGCAGTACTTC. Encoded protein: CATALTSSGRGDYEQYF. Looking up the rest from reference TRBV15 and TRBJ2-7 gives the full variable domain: DAMVIQNPRYQVTQFGKPVTLSCSQTLNHNVMYWYQQKSSQAPKLLFHYYDKDFNNEADTPDNFQSRRPNTSFCFLDIRSPGLGDTAMYLCATALTSSGRGDYEQYFGPGTRLTVT.

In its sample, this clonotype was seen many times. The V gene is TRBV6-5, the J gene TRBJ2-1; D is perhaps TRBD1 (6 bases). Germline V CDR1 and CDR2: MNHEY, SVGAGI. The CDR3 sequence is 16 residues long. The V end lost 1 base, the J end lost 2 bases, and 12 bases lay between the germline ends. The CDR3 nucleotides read TGTGCCAGCAGTTACTTACAGGGTATTACCTACAATGAGCAGTTCTTC. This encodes CASSYLQGITYNEQFF.

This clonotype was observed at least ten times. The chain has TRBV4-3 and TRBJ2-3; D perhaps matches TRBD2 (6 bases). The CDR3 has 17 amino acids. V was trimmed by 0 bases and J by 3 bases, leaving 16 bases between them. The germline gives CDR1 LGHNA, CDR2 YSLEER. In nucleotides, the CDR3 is TGCGCCAGCAGCCAAGATCGCGCGGGGAGGCGGACAGATACGCAGTATTTT. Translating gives CASSQDRAGRRTDTQYF.

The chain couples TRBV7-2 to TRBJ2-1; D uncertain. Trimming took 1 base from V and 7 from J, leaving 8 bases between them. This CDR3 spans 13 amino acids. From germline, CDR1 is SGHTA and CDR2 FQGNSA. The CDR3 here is CASSLGTANEQFF. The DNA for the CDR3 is TGTGCCAGCAGCTTAGGGACGGCAAATGAGCAGTTCTTC.

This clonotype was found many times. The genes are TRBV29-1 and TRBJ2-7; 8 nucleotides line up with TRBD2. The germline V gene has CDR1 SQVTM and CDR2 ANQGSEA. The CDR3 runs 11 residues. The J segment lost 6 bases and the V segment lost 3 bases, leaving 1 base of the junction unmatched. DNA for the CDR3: TGCAGCGTTGATCGGGGGGGCGAGCAGTACTTC. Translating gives CSVDRGGEQYF.

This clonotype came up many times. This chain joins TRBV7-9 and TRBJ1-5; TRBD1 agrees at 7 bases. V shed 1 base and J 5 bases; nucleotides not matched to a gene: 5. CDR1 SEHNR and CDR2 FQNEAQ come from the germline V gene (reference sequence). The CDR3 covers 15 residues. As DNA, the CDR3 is TGTGCCAGCAGCTTAGGTGACAGGGCCGATCAGCCCCAGCATTTT. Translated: CASSLGDRADQPQHF. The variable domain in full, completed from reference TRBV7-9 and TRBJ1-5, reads DTGVSQNPRHKITKRGQNVTFRCDPISEHNRLYWYRQTLGQGPEFLTYFQNEAQLEKSRLLSDRFSAERPKGSFSTLEIQRTEQGDSAMYLCASSLGDRADQPQHFGDGTRLSIL.

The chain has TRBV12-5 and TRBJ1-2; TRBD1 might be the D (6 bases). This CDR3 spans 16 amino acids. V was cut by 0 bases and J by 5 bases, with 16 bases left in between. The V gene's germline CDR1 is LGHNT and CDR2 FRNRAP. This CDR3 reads CASGLVLPDRTYGYTF. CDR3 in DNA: TGTGCTAGTGGTTTGGTACTACCGGACAGAACGTATGGCTACACCTTC.

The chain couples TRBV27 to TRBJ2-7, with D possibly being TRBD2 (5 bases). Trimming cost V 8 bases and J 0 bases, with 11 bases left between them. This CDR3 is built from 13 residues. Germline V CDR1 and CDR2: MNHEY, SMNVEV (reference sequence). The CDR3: CASAGLPSYEQYF. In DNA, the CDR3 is TGTGCCAGCGCGGGCCTTCCCTCCTACGAGCAGTACTTC.

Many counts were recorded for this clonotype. The CDR3 reads CASSIGWGLAGLYEQYF. CDR3 nucleotide sequence: TGCGCCAGCAGCATTGGATGGGGACTAGCGGGGCTCTACGAGCAGTACTTC. This chain connects TRBV5-1 to TRBJ2-7; TRBD2 aligns across 13 bases. This CDR3 is built from 17 residues. J was trimmed by 3 bases and V by 4 bases; bases with no gene match: 10. The germline V gene has CDR1 SGHRS and CDR2 YFSETQ.

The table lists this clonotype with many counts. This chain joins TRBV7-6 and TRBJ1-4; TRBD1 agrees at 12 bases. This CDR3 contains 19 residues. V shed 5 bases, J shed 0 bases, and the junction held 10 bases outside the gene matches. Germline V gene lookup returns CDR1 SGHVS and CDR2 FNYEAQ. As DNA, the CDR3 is TGTGCCAGCAGCACAGGGACAGGGGGCCTCTTGGCAACTAATGAAAAACTGTTTTTT. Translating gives CASSTGTGGLLATNEKLFF.

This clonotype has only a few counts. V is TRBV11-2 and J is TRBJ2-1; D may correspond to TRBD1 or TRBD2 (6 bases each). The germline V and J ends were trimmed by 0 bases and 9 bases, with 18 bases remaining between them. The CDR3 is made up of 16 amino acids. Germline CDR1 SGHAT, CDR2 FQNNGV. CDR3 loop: CASSLEGGGWHGEQFF. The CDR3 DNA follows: TGTGCCAGCAGCTTAGAGGGGGGCGGGTGGCACGGTGAGCAGTTCTTC. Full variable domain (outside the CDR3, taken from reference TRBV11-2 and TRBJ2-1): EAGVAQSPRYKIIEKRQSVAFWCNPISGHATLYWYQQILGQGPKLLIQFQNNGVVDDSQLPKDRFSAERLKGVDSTLKIQPAKLEDSAVYLCASSLEGGGWHGEQFFGPGTRLTVL.